Included here is one TCR beta chain sequence, with context. Its antigen is not identified. This specimen belongs to a study of T cell responses to AZD1222 COVID-19 vaccine. The study, taken as a whole, reports: Of the AZD1222 recipients, only 6 or 7 were seropositive at baseline. Repertoires were obtained only post-peak T cell response.

Analyses pooled second doses at about 4 or about 12 weeks. The assay was immunoSEQ multiplex PCR, and TCRdb's table has in-frame clones only and misses some. The sample yields around 140,000 clones, more than 85% seen once. The receptor comes from an adult who received the AZD1222 COVID-19 vaccine. The material was peripheral blood, obtained 28 days after the second AZD1222 dose.

The CDR3 region is CASNPRAGPAGELFF. The CDR3 nucleotides are TGTGCCAGCAACCCCCGTGCGGGACCGGCCGGGGAGCTGTTTTTT. The V and J genes are TRBV6-5 and TRBJ2-2; tentative D call: TRBD2 (6 bases). Germline V lookup: CDR1 MNHEY, CDR2 SVGAGI. The CDR3 covers 15 residues. Deletions cut 7 bases from V and 6 bases from J, with 18 bases between.